A selection of T cell receptor beta chains follows, all from one sample in a study of blood T cell repertoires in COVID-19. Clones were read by immunoSEQ multiplex PCR, and TCRdb kept only the in-frame ones, dropping some. The data show 470,000 or so clones, 80% to 90% seen once. The sequenced material came from peripheral blood. These receptors originate from a human donor in a cohort sampled during active COVID-19. Each CDR3 is given with its conserved first and last residue. A D gene is named only where the DNA matches it firmly. Expanded clones are given a class, and other clones once, few, many or no size at all.

len	d_gene	v_gene	j_gene	abundance	CDR3aa	CDR3nt
13	-	TRBV5-1	TRBJ2-4	-	CASSLGRKNIQYF	TGCGCCAGCAGCTTGGGCAGGAAAAACATTCAGTACTTC
14	TRBD1	TRBV4-2	TRBJ1-6	-	CASSARTGVSPLHF	TGTGCCAGCAGCGCCAGGACAGGGGTTTCACCCCTCCACTTT
15	TRBD2	TRBV13	TRBJ2-1	-	CASSQGLAAYNEQFF	TGTGCCAGCAGCCAGGGACTAGCGGCCTACAATGAGCAGTTCTTC
15	-	TRBV18	TRBJ1-1	-	CASSSSGGALGGAFF	TGTGCCAGCTCCTCTTCGGGGGGCGCTTTAGGAGGGGCTTTCTTT
15	-	TRBV10-3	TRBJ1-6	once	CAISESTVSNSPLHF	TGTGCCATCAGTGAGTCGACAGTTTCGAATTCACCCCTCCACTTT
15	TRBD1	TRBV5-1	TRBJ2-2	-	CASSFQGEIHGELFF	TGCGCCAGCAGCTTTCAGGGGGAGATTCACGGGGAGCTGTTTTTT
12	-	TRBV6-2/TRBV6-3	TRBJ2-7	-	CASSRQAYEQYF	TGTGCCAGCAGTCGACAAGCCTACGAGCAGTACTTC
17	TRBD1	TRBV6-2/TRBV6-3	TRBJ2-7	-	CASSLLAGTGGLDEQYF	TGTGCCAGCAGTTTATTAGCTGGTACAGGGGGCCTCGACGAGCAGTACTTC
14	TRBD1	TRBV7-9	TRBJ1-1	-	CASSLGQGNTEAFF	TGTGCCAGCAGCTTAGGACAGGGGAACACTGAAGCTTTCTTT
14	-	TRBV6-5	TRBJ1-3	-	CASSYGGKGNTIYF	TGTGCCAGCAGTTACGGGGGGAAAGGAAACACCATATATTTT
17	-	TRBV4-1	TRBJ1-3	-	CASSQDSREMIGNTIYF	TGCGCCAGCAGCCAAGATAGTCGGGAGATGATTGGAAACACCATATATTTT
16	-	TRBV28	TRBJ2-3	-	CASSFEPGISSDTQYF	TGTGCCAGCAGTTTTGAGCCGGGGATATCCTCAGATACGCAGTATTTT
15	-	TRBV19	TRBJ2-2	-	CASVGGQGRTGELFF	TGTGCCAGTGTGGGGGGGCAGGGACGCACCGGGGAGCTGTTTTTT
12	-	TRBV2	TRBJ1-1	-	CASSSMNTEAFF	TGTGCCAGCAGTAGCATGAACACTGAAGCTTTCTTT
17	TRBD1	TRBV9	TRBJ2-7	-	CASSVGPSTGGSDEQYF	TGTGCCAGCAGCGTAGGGCCGTCGACAGGGGGCAGCGACGAGCAGTACTTC
15	TRBD2	TRBV6-5	TRBJ2-5	few	CASSSEGSEGRAQYF	TGTGCCAGCAGTTCCGAGGGGAGCGAGGGGAGGGCCCAGTACTTC
16	-	TRBV14	TRBJ2-1	once	CASSQLTLSSGDEQFF	TGTGCCAGCAGCCAATTGACTCTCAGTTCGGGGGATGAGCAGTTCTTC
15	-	TRBV3-1/TRBV3-2	TRBJ2-2	-	CASSHLDRPTGELFF	TGTGCCAGCAGCCACCTCGACAGGCCCACCGGGGAGCTGTTTTTT
20	TRBD1	TRBV4-1	TRBJ1-3	-	CASSQEMVGDRSLSGNTIYF	TGCGCCAGCAGCCAAGAAATGGTAGGGGACAGATCTCTCTCTGGAAACACCATATATTTT
14	TRBD2	TRBV29-1	TRBJ2-1	-	CSVLSGRLTNEQFF	TGCAGCGTTCTAAGCGGGAGGCTCACCAATGAGCAGTTCTTC
16	TRBD2	TRBV6-2/TRBV6-3	TRBJ2-1	once	CASSPIAGRSYNEQFF	TGTGCCAGCAGCCCTATAGCGGGTCGGTCCTACAATGAGCAGTTCTTC
20	TRBD2	TRBV5-1	TRBJ2-1	once	CASSFPTYSVAGGRYNEQFF	TGCGCCAGCAGCTTTCCAACTTACTCTGTAGCGGGAGGCCGATACAATGAGCAGTTCTTC
12	-	TRBV4-2	TRBJ1-2	-	CASSPRGYGYTF	TGTGCCAGCAGCCCTCGAGGGTATGGCTACACCTTC
15	-	TRBV6-5	TRBJ1-5	-	CASSSRARSNQPQHF	TGTGCCAGCAGTTCCAGGGCCCGAAGCAATCAGCCCCAGCATTTT
16	-	TRBV7-2	TRBJ1-6	-	CASRPSLGTYNSPLHF	TGTGCCAGCAGACCTTCCCTAGGAACCTATAATTCACCCCTCCACTTT
14	TRBD1	TRBV2	TRBJ2-7	-	CASIRDRGGYEQYF	TGTGCCAGCATCCGGGACAGGGGGGGCTACGAGCAGTACTTC
14	TRBD2	TRBV25-1	TRBJ2-7	-	CASSEAGGPYEQYF	TGTGCCAGCAGTGAAGCGGGAGGGCCCTACGAGCAGTACTTC
19	TRBD2	TRBV24-1	TRBJ2-6	-	CATSDPGLAGVYGANVLTF	TGTGCCACCAGTGACCCGGGACTAGCGGGAGTTTATGGGGCCAACGTCCTGACTTTC
13	TRBD1	TRBV6-5	TRBJ1-1	-	CASRNTGGTEAFF	TGTGCCAGCAGAAACACAGGGGGCACTGAAGCTTTCTTT